Here is one T cell receptor beta chain with its context. This receptor's antigen is unknown. The record has no base qualities; no much larger clone is one base away. The library was built by means of RT-PCR. Sequencer: Illumina HiSeq 2500. TCRdb took the public reads, trimmed them with fastp at Q25, ran MiXCR for clone calling and kept in-frame beta chains. All rows with the same CDR3 protein become a single entry with the most common DNA and genes. For this sample there are more than 700,000 distinct CDR3 sequences; about 20% appear just once. The top ten constitute approximately 10% of the sample. The data were taken from a study of response to subunit inactivated influenza vaccine (dated by TCRdb to about 2018). Concerning the study at large: The study used deep quantitative T cell receptor repertoire profiling to track responses to a trivalent subunit inactivated influenza vaccine.

The CDR3 holds 16 amino acids from the cysteine to the phenylalanine. The retained sequence is limited to the CDR3, 48 bases, with the frame set at the first base. CDR1 and CDR2 are drawn from the germline V gene: LGHNA, YSLEER. For this chain, trimming is 0 bases at the V end and 4 bases at the J end, and the number of junction bases without a gene match is 4. The paper as a whole reports these results and caveats: According to the authors, only a limited number of new T cells may be recruited by each seasonal influenza vaccination.

This clonotype was sampled from a middle-aged man who received an inactivated influenza vaccine. Donor details come from another sample of the same person, matched by shared clones. Material: PBMCs from blood, obtained more than 4 days after vaccination. The V gene is TRBV4-3 and the J gene is TRBJ2-7; 12 middle bases align to TRBD2. DNA sequence: TGCGCCAGCAGCCAAGATCCTAGCGGGAGGGCGTACGAGCAGTACTTC. Its amino acids are CASSQDPSGRAYEQYF.